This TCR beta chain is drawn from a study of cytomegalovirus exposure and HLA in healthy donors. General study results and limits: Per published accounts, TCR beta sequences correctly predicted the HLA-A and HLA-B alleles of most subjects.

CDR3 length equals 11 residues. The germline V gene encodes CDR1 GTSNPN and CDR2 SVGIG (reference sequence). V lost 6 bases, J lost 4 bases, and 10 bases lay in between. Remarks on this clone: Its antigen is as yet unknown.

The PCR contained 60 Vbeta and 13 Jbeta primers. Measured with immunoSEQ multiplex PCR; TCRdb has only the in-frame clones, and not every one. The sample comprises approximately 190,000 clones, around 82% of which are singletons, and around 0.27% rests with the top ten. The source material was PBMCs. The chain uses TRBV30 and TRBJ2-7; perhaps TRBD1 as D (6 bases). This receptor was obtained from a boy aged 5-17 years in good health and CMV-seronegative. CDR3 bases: TGTGCCTGCCTGACAGGTTACGAGCAGTACTTC. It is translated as CACLTGYEQYF.